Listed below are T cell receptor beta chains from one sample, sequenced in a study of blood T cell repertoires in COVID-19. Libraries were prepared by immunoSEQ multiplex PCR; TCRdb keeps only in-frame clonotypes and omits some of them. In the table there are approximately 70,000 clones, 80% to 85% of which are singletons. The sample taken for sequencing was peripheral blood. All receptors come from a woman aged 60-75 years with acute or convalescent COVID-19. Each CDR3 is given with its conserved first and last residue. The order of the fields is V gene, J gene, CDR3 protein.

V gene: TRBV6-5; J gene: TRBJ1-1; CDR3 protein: CASSQFQGATEAFF
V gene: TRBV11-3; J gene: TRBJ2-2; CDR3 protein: CASSPLASPGELFF
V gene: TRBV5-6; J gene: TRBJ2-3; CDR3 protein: CASSLAEGTQYF
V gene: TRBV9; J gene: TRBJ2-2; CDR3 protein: CASSVASTNTGELFF
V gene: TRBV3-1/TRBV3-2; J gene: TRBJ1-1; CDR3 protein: CASSQESAETEAFF
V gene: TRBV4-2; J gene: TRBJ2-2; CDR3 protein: CASSQDPAGGTTGELFF
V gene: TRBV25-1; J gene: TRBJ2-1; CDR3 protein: CASSELSHPYNEQFF
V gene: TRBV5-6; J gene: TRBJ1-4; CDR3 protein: CASSLAAGGREKLFF
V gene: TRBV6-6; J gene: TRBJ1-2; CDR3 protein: CASSYGTGKGYTF
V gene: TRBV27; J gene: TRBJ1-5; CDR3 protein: CASRTTGAVSNQPQHF
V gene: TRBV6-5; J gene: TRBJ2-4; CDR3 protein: CASSFSRTPPKNIQYF
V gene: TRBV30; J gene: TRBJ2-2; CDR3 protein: CAWSRQSVGELFF
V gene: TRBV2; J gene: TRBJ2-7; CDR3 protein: CACLLTSGGALFDEQYF
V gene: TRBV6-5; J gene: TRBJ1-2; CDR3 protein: CASRKQGVGYGYTF
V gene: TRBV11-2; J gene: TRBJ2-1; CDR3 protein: CASSETSGDSYNEQFF
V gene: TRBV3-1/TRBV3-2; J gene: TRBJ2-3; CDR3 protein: CASSRRDSPTDTQYF
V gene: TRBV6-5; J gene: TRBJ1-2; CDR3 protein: CASALTGQTYGYTF
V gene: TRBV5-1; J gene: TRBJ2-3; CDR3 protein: CASSPKTSGGPSTDTQYF
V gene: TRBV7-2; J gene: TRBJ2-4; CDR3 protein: CASSLQLRRGKNIQYF
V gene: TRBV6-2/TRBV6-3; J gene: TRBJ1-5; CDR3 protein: CASSSGQGHQPQHF
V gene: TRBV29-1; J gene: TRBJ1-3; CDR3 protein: CSTGTSGNTIYF
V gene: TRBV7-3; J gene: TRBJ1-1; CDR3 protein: CASSRDRGSNEAFF
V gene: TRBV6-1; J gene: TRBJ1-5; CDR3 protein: CASSERDGDWQPQHF
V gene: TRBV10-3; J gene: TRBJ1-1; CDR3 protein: CAISARGNTEAFF
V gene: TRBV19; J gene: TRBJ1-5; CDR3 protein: CASSIVHRGSNQPQHF
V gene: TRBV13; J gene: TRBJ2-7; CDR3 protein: CASSFLPLAGGVPEQYF
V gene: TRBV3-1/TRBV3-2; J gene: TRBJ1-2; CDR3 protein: CASSQIRSYGYTF
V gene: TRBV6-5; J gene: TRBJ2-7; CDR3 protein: CASSYSARVAYEQYF
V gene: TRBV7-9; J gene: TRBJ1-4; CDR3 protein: CASSPDVGQGGEKLFF
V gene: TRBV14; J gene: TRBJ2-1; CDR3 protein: CASSALAGPYNEQFF
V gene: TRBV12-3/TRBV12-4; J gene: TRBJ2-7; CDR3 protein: CASSPGVYEQYF
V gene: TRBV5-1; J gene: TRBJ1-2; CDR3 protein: CASSLERGANYGYTF
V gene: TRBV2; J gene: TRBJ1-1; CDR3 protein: CASSHRADTEAFF
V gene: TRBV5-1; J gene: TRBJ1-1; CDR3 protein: CASSLAQGANTEAFF
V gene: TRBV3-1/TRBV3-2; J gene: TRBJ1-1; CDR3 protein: CASSGRQDATEAFF